This passage covers 6 T cell receptor beta chains from one sample sequenced in a study of blood T cells in healthy people across ages. The authors ran a second PCR of about 6 to 11 cycles using a sample-barcoded 5' primer and a J-beta primer mix. TCRdb independently ran MiXCR on the 5' RACE reads; one entry per CDR3 protein. The sample yields 750,000 to 950,000 distinct CDR3 sequences, 53% seen once. Sequencing input: blood. Receptors were obtained from an elderly man in good health.

This sequence joins TRBV20-1 and TRBJ2-2; 10 nucleotides agree with TRBD2. CDR3 length equals 16 residues. Trimming cost V 2 bases and J 5 bases; bases outside gene matches: 8. The germline V gene has CDR1 DFQATT and CDR2 SNEGSKA (reference sequence). The chain's CDR3 is CSARPMTSGWTGELFF. CDR3 bases: TGCAGTGCTAGACCCATGACTAGCGGGTGGACCGGGGAGCTGTTTTTT.

The chain carries TRBV20-1 and TRBJ2-7; D is undetermined. The CDR3 length is 16 residues. V dropped 0 bases and J dropped 0 bases, with 15 bases sitting between them. Germline V gene sequence: CDR1 DFQATT, CDR2 SNEGSKA (reference sequence). The CDR3 DNA is TGCAGTGCTAGAGACGTGAAGCGCGCCCCCTCCTACGAGCAGTACTTC. Its translation is CSARDVKRAPSYEQYF.

The rearrangement joins TRBV30 to TRBJ2-1, with 7 bases aligning to TRBD2. The CDR3 contains 15 residues. The V gene end was trimmed by 3 bases and the J gene end by 2 bases; junction bases not matched to a gene: 7. Germline CDR1 reads GTSNPN; CDR2 reads SVGIG (reference sequence). The CDR3 bases are TGTGCCTGGAGCGGGAGGCTAGCTGCCTACAATGAGCAGTTCTTC. This encodes CAWSGRLAAYNEQFF. Drawing the rest from reference TRBV30 and TRBJ2-1, the complete variable domain is SQTIHQWPATLVQPVGSPLSLECTVEGTSNPNLYWYRQAAGRGLQLLFYSVGIGQISSEVPQNLSASRPQDRQFILSSKKLLLSDSGFYLCAWSGRLAAYNEQFFGPGTRLTVL.

The chain combines TRBV13 with TRBJ2-4, with 8 nucleotides matching TRBD1. TRBJ2-7 explains the end of the DNA better; the J call may be wrong. Germline V gives CDR1 PRHDT, CDR2 FYEKMQ (reference sequence). The CDR3 covers 15 residues. CDR3 region: CASSSQDRVPYEQYF. CDR3 bases: TGTGCCAGCAGCTCCCAGGACAGGGTACCCTACGAGCAGTACTTC.

The chain uses TRBV20-1 and TRBJ2-1; 12 bases are a match to TRBD2. From germline, CDR1 is DFQATT and CDR2 SNEGSKA (reference sequence). Trimming took 8 bases from V and 4 from J; bases not matched to a gene: 6. The CDR3 covers 14 residues. The CDR3 protein is CSQKGLAGYNEQFF. The CDR3 nucleotides read TGCAGTCAGAAAGGACTAGCGGGATACAATGAGCAGTTCTTC.

This clonotype was recorded a few times. The CDR3 protein is CASSQGSGTYEQYF. CDR3 bases: TGTGCCAGCAGCCAGGGTAGCGGGACCTACGAGCAGTACTTC. The chain has TRBV3-1 and TRBJ2-7; 8 bases are a match to TRBD2. The CDR3 spans 14 residues. Germline V CDR1 and CDR2: LGHDT, YNNKEL (reference sequence). The V and J ends lost 3 bases and 2 bases, in that order; junction bases with no gene match: 3.